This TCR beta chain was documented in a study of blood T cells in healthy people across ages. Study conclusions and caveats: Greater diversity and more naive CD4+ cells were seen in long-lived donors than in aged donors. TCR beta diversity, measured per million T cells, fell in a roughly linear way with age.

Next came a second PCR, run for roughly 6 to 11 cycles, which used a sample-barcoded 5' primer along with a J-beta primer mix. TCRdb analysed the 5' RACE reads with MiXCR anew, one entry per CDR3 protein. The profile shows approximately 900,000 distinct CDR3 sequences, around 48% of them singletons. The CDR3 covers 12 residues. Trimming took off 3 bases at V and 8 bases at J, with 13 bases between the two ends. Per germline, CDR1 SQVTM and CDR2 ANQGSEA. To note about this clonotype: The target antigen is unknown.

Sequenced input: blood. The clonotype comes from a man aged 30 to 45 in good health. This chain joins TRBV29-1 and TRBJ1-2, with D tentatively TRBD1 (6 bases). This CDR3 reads CSVDRGAGGYTF. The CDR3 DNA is TGCAGCGTTGATCGGGGGGCGGGGGGCTACACCTTC.